These T cell receptor beta chains were read from a single sample in a study of naive and memory T cell subsets. MiXCR, run by TCRdb on the 5' RACE reads, gives a single entry per CDR3 protein. The sample has roughly 48,000 distinct CDR3 sequences; about 4.8% are singletons. Source of these receptors: a female donor in good health. The CDR3 runs from the conserved cysteine through the conserved F or W. The order of the fields is clone size, J gene, D gene, V gene, CDR3 DNA, CDR3 protein. The D gene is left open where the match is weak. Size values are once, few and many counts, or a class for expanded clones, and some rows have none.

-	TRBJ2-1	TRBD2	TRBV11-2	TGTGCCAGCAGCTTACGGACTAGCGGAGCCTACAATGAGCAGTTCTTC	CASSLRTSGAYNEQFF
many	TRBJ1-1	-	TRBV5-4	TGTGCCAGCAGCTTGGCTCGGATAAACACTGAAGCTTTCTTT	CASSLARINTEAFF
-	TRBJ2-2	-	TRBV18	TGTGCCAGCTCACCTACGAACCGGGCGAGTACCGGGGAGCTGTTTTTT	CASSPTNRASTGELFF
many	TRBJ2-7	-	TRBV4-2	TGTGCCAGCAGCCAAGCGTTGGGGGCAACCTACGAGCAGTACTTC	CASSQALGATYEQYF
many	TRBJ1-5	-	TRBV6-2/TRBV6-3	TGTGCCAGCAGCCGACAGGTAGGCAATCAGCCCCAGCATTTT	CASSRQVGNQPQHF
many	TRBJ2-5	TRBD2	TRBV7-9	TGTGCCAGCAGCTTGACTAGCGGGAGTGGATCCCAAGAGACCCAGTACTTC	CASSLTSGSGSQETQYF
many	TRBJ2-7	-	TRBV12-3/TRBV12-4	TGTGCCAGCAGTGTACAGGGCTACGAGCAGTACTTC	CASSVQGYEQYF
many	TRBJ2-3	TRBD1	TRBV6-5	TGTGCCAGCAGCTACGGTATCCAGGGGGCTGGAGATACGCAGTATTTT	CASSYGIQGAGDTQYF
many	TRBJ2-2	TRBD1	TRBV12-3/TRBV12-4	TGTGCCAGCAGAGCGGACAGGCTCGCCGGGGAGCTGTTTTTT	CASRADRLAGELFF
many	TRBJ2-7	-	TRBV10-1	TGCGCCAGCAGTGAGTCTGGACCCCAACCTTCCTACGAGCAGTACTTC	CASSESGPQPSYEQYF
many	TRBJ2-7	TRBD1	TRBV28	TGTGCCAGCAGATCAACCGGGACAGGGGAATACGAGCAGTACTTC	CASRSTGTGEYEQYF
many	TRBJ2-7	TRBD2	TRBV20-1	TGCAGTGCTAGGAAGCCTAGCGGGGTCCACGAGCAGTACTTC	CSARKPSGVHEQYF
many	TRBJ1-4	TRBD1	TRBV6-6	TGTGCCAGCAGTTACTACGGACAGGGGGGGCTTGCAACTAATGAAAAACTGTTTTTT	CASSYYGQGGLATNEKLFF
many	TRBJ1-5	-	TRBV25-1	TGTGCCAGCAGTGACCCGTCAAGGGCGGATCAGCCCCAGCATTTT	CASSDPSRADQPQHF
many	TRBJ2-1	TRBD2	TRBV20-1	TGCAGTGCCGGAAAGCGGGAGGGAGTCAGCAATGAGCAGTTCTTC	CSAGKREGVSNEQFF
many	TRBJ1-1	-	TRBV28	TGTGCCAGCAGTTCCCCCCCCGGTGAAGCTTTCTTT	CASSSPPGEAFF
many	TRBJ1-1	TRBD1	TRBV29-1	TGCAGCGTTGGACAGGGGATTGCTTTCTTT	CSVGQGIAFF
few	TRBJ2-6	-	TRBV20-1	TGCAGTGCTAGAGATTCAGACAGGTCTTCGCACTCTGGGGCCAACGTCCTGACTTTC	CSARDSDRSSHSGANVLTF
many	TRBJ2-7	-	TRBV27	TGTGCCAGCAGGAGAGGAGAGTCCTACGAGCAGTACTTC	CASRRGESYEQYF